This T cell receptor (beta chain) was recorded in a study of blood T cells in healthy people across ages. Study-wide findings and caveats: Diversity estimated from one million T cells was considered an underestimate.

A sample-barcoded 5' primer and a J-beta primer mix were used in a second PCR of about 7 to 12 cycles. Carrying 12 random nucleotides, a template-switch adaptor labeled each individual cDNA molecule. In TCRdb, the 5' RACE reads were re-called with MiXCR into one record per CDR3 protein. Among 450,000 to 650,000 distinct CDR3 sequences listed, 24% were seen once. Trimming at V came to 7 bases and at J to 3 bases, leaving 6 bases not matched to a gene. This CDR3 is 13 amino acids long. The germline V gene encodes CDR1 SNHLY and CDR2 FYNNEI. About this clonotype: The antigen remains undetermined.

These same data were also listed under a study on T cells of mothers and their children. That report adds: For related and unrelated pairs alike, thymic selection shapes TCR recombination output similarly.

This rearrangement joins TRBV2 to TRBJ2-7, with 7 bases matching TRBD2. Sequencing used blood. This TCR was sampled from a boy younger than 18 in good health. As DNA, the CDR3 is TGTGCCAGCAAAGCGGGACTCGTCTACGAGCAGTACTTC. This translates into CASKAGLVYEQYF.